The entry below describes one T cell receptor (beta chain). Its matching antigen is unknown. V shed 3 bases, J shed 10 bases, and the junction held 5 bases outside the gene matches. The germline V gene has CDR1 SGHRS and CDR2 YFSETQ. This CDR3 spans 15 amino acids. The PCR ran on 60 Vbeta and 13 Jbeta primers. Assay used: immunoSEQ multiplex PCR; TCRdb lists only in-frame clones, some missing. The sample yields 150,000 to 200,000 clones, 84% seen once. These data belong to a study of cytomegalovirus exposure and HLA in healthy donors. Whole-study results and caveats: In a later analysis, across HLA loci, associated TCR counts were highest for DRB1, lowest for HLA-C. In a later analysis, a missense DCLRE1C variant was linked to TCR beta V- and J-gene trimming. Within an earlier analysis, most TCR beta V segments proved productive either about 87% or about 30% of the time. Researchers reported from a later analysis that most CMV-associated TCR beta chains appeared HLA-restricted.

This chain uses TRBV5-1 with TRBJ2-1; 15 bases align to TRBD2. Sequenced material: PBMCs. The clonotype comes from a boy between 5 and 17 years old in good health and CMV-seronegative. As DNA, the CDR3 is TGCGCCAGCAGCTGGACTAGCGGGAGGGCCATGGAGCAGTTCTTC. Its translation is CASSWTSGRAMEQFF.